Shown below are 20 T cell receptor beta chains from a single sample sequenced in a study of lymphopenia after photon versus proton radiotherapy. Some clones are missing from TCRdb's copy, which holds only in-frame ones; the method was immunoSEQ multiplex PCR. The table has 2,500 to 3,500 clones, about 94% seen once. The specimen comprised peripheral blood, sampled from a patient treated with photon-based radiotherapy. All receptors come from a woman in her 70s with pancreatic cancer.

The chain links TRBV5-1 to TRBJ2-4, with 7 positions matching TRBD2. The CDR3 covers 13 residues. Germline lookup yields CDR1 SGHRS and CDR2 YFSETQ. The trim removed 5 bases at V and 8 bases at J, leaving 7 bases unmatched. In DNA form, the CDR3 reads TGCGCCAGCAGTTCGGGGGGTTCAGACATTCAGTACTTC. Translated, it gives CASSSGGSDIQYF.

The V call is TRBV15, the J call TRBJ2-1; no firm D call. This CDR3 spans 14 amino acids. Germline V CDR1 and CDR2: LNHNV, YYDKDF (reference sequence). V was cut by 0 bases and J by 8 bases, with 11 bases left in between. CDR3: CATSRDPRGDEQFF. As DNA, the CDR3 is TGTGCCACCAGCAGAGATCCCCGAGGCGATGAGCAGTTCTTC.

The gene calls are TRBV5-5 and TRBJ1-1, with D possibly being TRBD1 (6 bases). Germline V gene lookup returns CDR1 SGHKS and CDR2 YYEKEE (reference sequence). This CDR3 has 13 amino acids. The ends were cut back, 0 bases at V and 4 bases at J, with 7 bases in the middle. The CDR3 region is CASSLEGGTEAFF. As DNA, the CDR3 is TGTGCCAGCAGCTTGGAGGGGGGCACTGAAGCTTTCTTT.

This chain uses TRBV9 with TRBJ2-1; 7 bases match TRBD2. This CDR3 contains 15 residues. With 0 bases clipped from V and 5 bases from J, the junction kept 5 bases outside the gene matches. Germline-derived CDR1 and CDR2 are SGDLS and YYNGEE. The CDR3 reads CASSVAGRPHNEQFF. DNA for the CDR3: TGTGCCAGCAGCGTAGCCGGGAGGCCGCACAATGAGCAGTTCTTC.

The chain couples TRBV30 to TRBJ2-7; 10 nucleotides match TRBD1. The CDR3 totals 15 residues. Per germline, CDR1 GTSNPN and CDR2 SVGIG (reference sequence). V shed 5 bases and J 2 bases; nucleotides not matched to a gene: 9. CDR3 in amino acids: CAWRGGDRGPYEQYF. CDR3 sequence (DNA): TGTGCCTGGCGGGGGGGGGACAGGGGCCCCTACGAGCAGTACTTC.

Notes on this clone: The junction does not match germline at one end; this may be a read error. V usage is TRBV7-9 and J usage is TRBJ2-3, with a tentative D call TRBD2 (5 bases). Germline CDR1 SEHNR, CDR2 FQNEAQ (reference sequence). The CDR3 length is 14 residues. The CDR3: CASRLEGSTDTQYF. The CDR3, as DNA: TGTGCCAGCAGATTAGAGGGCAGCACAGATACGCAGTATTTT.

The chain recombines TRBV4-3 with TRBJ2-5; the D gene is possibly TRBD1 (5 bases). Trimming stripped 0 bases from V and 2 bases from J, with 22 bases between. Germline V gene sequence: CDR1 LGHNA, CDR2 YSLEER. This CDR3 is built from 19 residues. The CDR3 here is CASSQDLLSTDLFQETQYF. The CDR3 nucleotides read TGCGCCAGCAGCCAAGACCTCTTATCGACAGACCTCTTTCAAGAGACCCAGTACTTC.

The CDR3 bases are TGTGCCAGCAGTTTGGGACTTAACACCGGGGAGCTGTTTTTT. It codes for CASSLGLNTGELFF. This sequence joins TRBV28 and TRBJ2-2; possible D gene TRBD2, 6 bases. The CDR3 covers 14 residues. Germline V gene data show CDR1 as MDHEN and CDR2 as SYDVKM. V was cut by 3 bases and J by 2 bases, with 7 bases left in between.

This chain connects TRBV5-1 to TRBJ2-2; TRBD1 might be the D (6 bases). This CDR3 contains 15 residues. Looked up from germline, CDR1 is SGHRS and CDR2 is YFSETQ. Trimming stripped 0 bases from V and 5 bases from J, with 11 bases between. CDR3 bases: TGCGCCAGCAGCTTGGAGAGGGGGATGACCGGGGAGCTGTTTTTT. Its protein product is CASSLERGMTGELFF.

The genes are TRBV4-1 and TRBJ1-4; 8 bases are a match to TRBD1. V shed 2 bases, J shed 2 bases, and the junction held 4 bases outside the gene matches. This CDR3 region has 16 residues. Germline CDR1 MGHRA, CDR2 YSYEKL. The CDR3, as DNA: TGCGCCAGCAGCCAACAACCAGGGGGCACTAATGAAAAACTGTTTTTT. Translating gives CASSQQPGGTNEKLFF.

The rearrangement uses TRBV30 and TRBJ1-1; TRBD1 might be the D (5 bases). The germline V gene encodes CDR1 GTSNPN and CDR2 SVGIG (reference sequence). The CDR3 consists of 14 residues. Trimming took off 4 bases at V and 0 bases at J, with 12 bases between the two ends. DNA for the CDR3: TGTGCCTGGATTCCCTCGGGGGTGAACACTGAAGCTTTCTTT. As protein: CAWIPSGVNTEAFF.

The chain employs TRBV27 and TRBJ1-6; 7 nucleotides line up with TRBD1. Per the germline V gene, CDR1 is MNHEY and CDR2 is SMNVEV (reference sequence). V shed 9 bases and J 6 bases; nucleotides not matched to a gene: 2. The CDR3 covers 12 residues. CDR3 in DNA: TGTGCCAGTAGGGACAGTAATTCACCCCTCCACTTT. This encodes CASRDSNSPLHF.

The chain uses TRBV5-1 and TRBJ2-7; 11 nucleotides agree with TRBD2. CDR1 SGHRS and CDR2 YFSETQ come from the germline V gene. J lost 4 bases, V lost 0 bases, and 6 bases had no gene match. The CDR3 covers 16 residues. The CDR3 bases are TGCGCCAGCAGCTTGGGACTAGCGGGATGGGGATACGAGCAGTACTTC. This sequence encodes CASSLGLAGWGYEQYF. Looking up the rest from reference TRBV5-1 and TRBJ2-7 gives the full variable domain: KAGVTQTPRYLIKTRGQQVTLSCSPISGHRSVSWYQQTPGQGLQFLFEYFSETQRNKGNFPGRFSGRQFSNSRSEMNVSTLELGDSALYLCASSLGLAGWGYEQYFGPGTRLTVT.

The V and J genes are TRBV2 and TRBJ2-6, with D possibly matching TRBD2 (5 bases). Germline CDR1 SNHLY, CDR2 FYNNEI. The CDR3 contains 17 residues. Trimming took 6 bases from V and 0 from J, leaving 15 bases between them. Here the CDR3 reads CASSARTGDSGANVLTF. CDR3 nucleotide sequence: TGTGCCAGCAGCGCAAGGACTGGGGACTCTGGGGCCAACGTCCTGACTTTC.

The chain carries TRBV5-1 and TRBJ2-1; either TRBD1 or TRBD2 may supply D (5 bases each). This CDR3 is 12 amino acids long. From germline, CDR1 is SGHRS and CDR2 YFSETQ. V was trimmed by 3 bases and J by 14 bases, leaving 15 bases between them. The CDR3 loop reads CASSSGTPEEFF. Written as DNA, the CDR3 is TGCGCCAGCAGCTCCGGGACCCCCGAGGAGTTCTTC.

This clone is a singleton in its sample. This sequence joins TRBV18 and TRBJ2-5, with D possibly being TRBD1 or TRBD2 (5 bases each). The length of the CDR3 is 14 residues. V was shortened by 0 bases and J by 5 bases, with 10 bases between the two germline ends. Germline V CDR1 and CDR2: KGHSH, LQKENI. Written as DNA, the CDR3 is TGTGCCAGCTCACCACCCTGGGGCGGGGAGACCCAGTACTTC. Translating gives CASSPPWGGETQYF.

The J gene is TRBJ1-1, the V gene TRBV2; unclear D gene. CDR1 SNHLY and CDR2 FYNNEI come from the germline V gene. Deletions cut 4 bases from V and 2 bases from J, with 8 bases between. The CDR3 extends over 13 amino acids. The DNA of the CDR3 is TGTGCCAGCAGTGTTTCACTTAACACTGAAGCTTTCTTT. The encoded protein is CASSVSLNTEAFF.

J is TRBJ2-1 and V is TRBV13, with TRBD2 identical over 8 bases. The CDR3 extends over 18 amino acids. Trimming cost V 7 bases and J 7 bases; bases outside gene matches: 21. The V gene's germline CDR1 is PRHDT and CDR2 FYEKMQ (reference sequence). In nucleotides, the CDR3 is TGTGCCAGCATCGGACTTAGTGTCAGCGGGAGAGGTCTGAATGAGCAGTTCTTC. Translated: CASIGLSVSGRGLNEQFF.

The chain links TRBV19 to TRBJ2-7; a possible D gene is TRBD1 (6 bases). The CDR3 totals 14 residues. CDR1 is LNHDA, CDR2 SQIVND, per germline (reference sequence). The V end was cut by 7 bases, the J end by 2 bases, with 15 bases between. CDR3 in DNA: TGTGCCAGTAAGAACCGGGACAAGCCCTACGAGCAGTACTTC. It encodes CASKNRDKPYEQYF.

V is TRBV5-6 and J is TRBJ2-1; 12 positions agree with TRBD2. The CDR3 extends over 15 amino acids. Per germline, CDR1 SGHDT and CDR2 YYEEEE. The V and J ends lost 3 bases and 8 bases, in that order; junction bases with no gene match: 6. CDR3 protein: CASSSLAGGEDEQFF. CDR3 DNA: TGTGCCAGCAGCTCACTAGCGGGAGGCGAAGATGAGCAGTTCTTC.